Sequencing of this TCR beta chain was carried out in a study of blood T cells in healthy people across ages. Overall study findings and caveats: The recorded TCR beta diversity per million T cells decreased in a roughly linear manner with age. The study regarded diversity estimates from one million T cells as underestimates.

A note on this clonotype: The antigen remains unidentified.

A second PCR of 7 to 11 cycles used a sample-barcoded 5' primer and a J-beta primer mix. Every cDNA was tagged by a template-switch adaptor with 12 random nucleotides. There were at least 2.5 million CDR3-containing paired-end reads obtained from each sample. A single record per CDR3 protein comes from TCRdb applying MiXCR to the 5' RACE reads. In the table there are about 730,000 distinct CDR3 sequences, 43% of which are singletons. The specimen sequenced was blood. The sequence came from an older woman in good health.

CDR3 DNA: TGTGCCACCAGCAGAGAAGTAGCGGGGGGTACCTACAATGAGCAGTTCTTC. It is translated as CATSREVAGGTYNEQFF. This rearrangement joins TRBV15 to TRBJ2-1; 10 bases map to TRBD2. J lost 2 bases, V lost 0 bases, and 4 bases had no gene match. This CDR3 has 17 residues. Germline V gene data show CDR1 as LNHNV and CDR2 as YYDKDF (reference sequence).